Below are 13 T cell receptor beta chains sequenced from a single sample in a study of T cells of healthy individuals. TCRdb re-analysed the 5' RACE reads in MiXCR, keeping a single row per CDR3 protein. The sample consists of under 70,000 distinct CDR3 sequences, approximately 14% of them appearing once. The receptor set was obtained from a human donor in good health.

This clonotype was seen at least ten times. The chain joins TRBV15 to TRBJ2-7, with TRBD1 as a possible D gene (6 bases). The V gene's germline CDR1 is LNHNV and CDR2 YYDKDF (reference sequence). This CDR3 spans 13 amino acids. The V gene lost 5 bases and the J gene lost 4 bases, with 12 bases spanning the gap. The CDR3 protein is CATSLEDSYEQYF. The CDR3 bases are TGTGCCACCAGCCTCGAGGACAGTTACGAGCAGTACTTC.

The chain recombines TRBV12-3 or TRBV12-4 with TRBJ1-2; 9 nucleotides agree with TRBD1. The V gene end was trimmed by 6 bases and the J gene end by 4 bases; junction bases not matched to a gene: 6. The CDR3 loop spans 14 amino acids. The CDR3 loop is CASSVDRGGYGYTF. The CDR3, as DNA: TGTGCCAGCAGCGTGGACAGGGGTGGCTATGGCTACACCTTC.

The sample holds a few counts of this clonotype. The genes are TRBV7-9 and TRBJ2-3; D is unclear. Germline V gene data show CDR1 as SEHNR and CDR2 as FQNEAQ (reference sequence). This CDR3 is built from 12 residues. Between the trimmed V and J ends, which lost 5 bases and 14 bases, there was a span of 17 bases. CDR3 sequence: CASSRDSYGWYF. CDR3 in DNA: TGTGCCAGCAGCCGAGACTCTTACGGCTGGTATTTT.

The CDR3 nucleotides read TGCAGTGCTAGAGTTCAGGGGACAGAAGCTAACTATGGCTACACCTTC. Translated: CSARVQGTEANYGYTF. The chain uses TRBV20-1 and TRBJ1-2; 7 positions match TRBD1. V lost 1 base to trimming and J lost 0 bases; unmatched junction nucleotides: 8. This CDR3 has 16 amino acids. The germline V gene has CDR1 DFQATT and CDR2 SNEGSKA (reference sequence).

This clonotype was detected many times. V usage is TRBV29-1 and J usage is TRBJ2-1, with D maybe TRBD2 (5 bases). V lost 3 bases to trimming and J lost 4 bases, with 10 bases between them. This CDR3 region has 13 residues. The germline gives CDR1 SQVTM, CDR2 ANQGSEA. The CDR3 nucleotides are TGCAGCGTTGAGCTAGCCGCTTACAATGAGCAGTTCTTC. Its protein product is CSVELAAYNEQFF.

In DNA form, the CDR3 reads TGCGCCAGCAGCTTGGAACCTACTAATCAGCCCCAGCATTTT. It yields the protein CASSLEPTNQPQHF. The J gene is TRBJ1-5, the V gene TRBV5-1; D is unclear. The CDR3 length is 14 residues. Per germline, CDR1 SGHRS and CDR2 YFSETQ. V was pared by 0 bases and J by 4 bases, with 8 bases between.

The CDR3 bases are TGTGCCAGCAGTTACTCGAGACTAGCGGGAGGCGGTTATGTGGCAGATACGCAGTATTTT. Its translation is CASSYSRLAGGGYVADTQYF. The V call is TRBV6-2 or TRBV6-3, the J call TRBJ2-3; 13 nucleotides align to TRBD2. Germline loops: CDR1 MNHEY, CDR2 SVGEGT. With V trimmed by 0 bases and J by 4 bases, 13 bases remained unmatched. The length of the CDR3 is 20 residues.

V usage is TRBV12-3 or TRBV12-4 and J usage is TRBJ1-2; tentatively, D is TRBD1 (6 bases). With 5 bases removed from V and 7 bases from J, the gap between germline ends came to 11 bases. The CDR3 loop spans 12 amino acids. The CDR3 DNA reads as TGTGCCAGCAGTGCACAGGGAGGTGGCTACACCTTC. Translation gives CASSAQGGGYTF.

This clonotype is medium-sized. The CDR3 coding sequence is TGCGCCAGCAGCCAAGATAGTAAAGTCGACGGATCTAATGAAAAACTGTTTTTT. Translation gives CASSQDSKVDGSNEKLFF. The chain combines TRBV4-3 with TRBJ1-4; D not certain. Germline V gives CDR1 LGHNA, CDR2 YSLEER. The CDR3 runs to 18 residues. Between the trimmed V and J ends, which lost 0 bases and 3 bases, there was a span of 17 bases.

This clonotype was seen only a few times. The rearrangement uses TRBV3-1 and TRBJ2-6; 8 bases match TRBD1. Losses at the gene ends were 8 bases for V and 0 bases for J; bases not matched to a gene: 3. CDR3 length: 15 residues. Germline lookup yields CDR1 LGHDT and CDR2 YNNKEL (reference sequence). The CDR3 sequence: CASGGQVSGANVLTF. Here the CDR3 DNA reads TGTGCCAGCGGGGGACAGGTCTCTGGGGCCAACGTCCTGACTTTC.

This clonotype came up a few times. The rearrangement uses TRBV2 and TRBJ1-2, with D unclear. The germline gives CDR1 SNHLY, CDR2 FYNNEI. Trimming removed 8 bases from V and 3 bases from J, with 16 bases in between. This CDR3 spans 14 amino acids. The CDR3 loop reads CASCPWRGDYGYTF. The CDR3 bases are TGTGCCAGCTGTCCGTGGCGGGGAGACTATGGCTACACCTTC.

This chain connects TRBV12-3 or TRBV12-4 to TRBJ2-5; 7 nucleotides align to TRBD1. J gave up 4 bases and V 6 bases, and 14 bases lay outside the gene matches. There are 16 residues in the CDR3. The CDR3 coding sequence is TGTGCCAGCAGCCTACGGGGACAGTCGGCGACAGAGACCCAGTACTTC. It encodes CASSLRGQSATETQYF.

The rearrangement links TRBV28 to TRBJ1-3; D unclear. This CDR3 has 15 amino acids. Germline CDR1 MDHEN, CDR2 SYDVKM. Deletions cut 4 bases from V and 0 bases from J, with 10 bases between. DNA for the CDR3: TGTGCCAGCAGTTCACCCGGGGTCTCTGGAAACACCATATATTTT. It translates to CASSSPGVSGNTIYF. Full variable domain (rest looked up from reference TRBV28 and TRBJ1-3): DVKVTQSSRYLVKRTGEKVFLECVQDMDHENMFWYRQDPGLGLRLIYFSYDVKMKEKGDIPEGYSVSREKKERFSLILESASTNQTSMYLCASSSPGVSGNTIYFGEGSWLTVV.